The T cell receptor (beta chain) under discussion was sequenced for a study of T cell responses to AZD1222 COVID-19 vaccine. As concerns this clone: Its antigen remains unidentified.

The study, taken as a whole, reports: Donors skewed white British and female; clonal diversity was possibly underestimated. Seropositive status at baseline applied to only 6 or 7 AZD1222 recipients. The reported proportion of spike-specific TCRs targeting unmutated variant regions was nearly half. Researchers report vaccine-associated CD4 TCRs spanning spike, with dominance at 160-218 and 743-854.

Repertoires were generated with immunoSEQ multiplex PCR, while TCRdb's copy carries only in-frame clones and drops some. In the table there are some 74,000 clones, 75% to 85% of which are singletons. This TCR came from an adult in good health. This material consisted of peripheral blood, taken on day 0 of AZD1222 vaccination.

CDR3: CASSLAAPFSYNEQFF. The CDR3 bases are TGTGCCAGCAGCTTAGCGGCCCCCTTTTCCTACAATGAGCAGTTCTTC. The chain employs TRBV7-8 and TRBJ2-1; D not resolved. This CDR3 contains 16 residues. CDR1 and CDR2 (germline): SGHVS, FQNEAQ. V was clipped by 0 bases and J by 1 base, with 10 bases between them.